Listed here are 24 T cell receptor beta chains from one sample, sequenced in a study of neurological immune-mediated disorders. Each CDR3 protein gets one entry after TCRdb re-called the 5' RACE reads with MiXCR. The sample shows about 48,000 distinct CDR3 sequences, approximately 5.8% of them seen only once. The material sequenced was CD4+ T cells from blood. These receptors originate from a woman between 18 and 30 years old with multiple sclerosis.

There are many counts of this clonotype. This chain joins TRBV13 and TRBJ2-6, with unresolved D. Germline CDR1 is PRHDT and CDR2 is FYEKMQ (reference sequence). There are 14 residues in the CDR3. The V and J ends lost 5 bases and 4 bases respectively, with 9 bases between them. The CDR3 nucleotides are TGTGCCAGCAGCCCCGCTGGAGGGGCCAACGTCCTGACTTTC. This codes for CASSPAGGANVLTF.

This clonotype was found many times. The genes are TRBV11-3 and TRBJ1-1; D might be TRBD1 (6 bases). Germline CDR1 SGHNT, CDR2 YENEEA. This CDR3 has 13 amino acids. V lost 5 bases, J lost 5 bases, and 12 bases lay in between. CDR3 region: CASSPEGGTEAFF. The DNA of the CDR3 is TGTGCCAGCAGCCCGGAAGGGGGAACTGAAGCTTTCTTT.

This clonotype turned up a few times. The rearrangement links TRBV5-4 to TRBJ1-4; a weak D match, TRBD1 (6 bases). This CDR3 region has 14 residues. With 0 bases removed from V and 10 bases from J, the gap between germline ends came to 13 bases. Germline loops: CDR1 SGHNT, CDR2 YYREEE (reference sequence). CDR3 residues: CASSLAGDKGKLFF. CDR3 in DNA: TGTGCCAGCAGCTTGGCAGGGGACAAAGGAAAACTGTTTTTT.

This clonotype was seen ten or more times. CDR3 nucleotide sequence: TGCAGTGCACCCGACAGGCGGGTTGACCCCGGGGAGCTGTTTTTT. Translated: CSAPDRRVDPGELFF. J is TRBJ2-2 and V is TRBV20-1; tentatively, D is TRBD1 (6 bases). In germline, CDR1 is DFQATT, CDR2 SNEGSKA (reference sequence). The V end was cut by 6 bases, the J end by 6 bases, with 20 bases between. The CDR3 is 15 amino acids.

This clonotype was detected ten times or more. The chain joins TRBV18 to TRBJ1-1, with 10 nucleotides matching TRBD1. This CDR3 is built from 14 residues. V shed 6 bases, J shed 3 bases, and the junction held 4 bases outside the gene matches. Germline-derived CDR1 and CDR2 are KGHSH and LQKENI. Here the CDR3 DNA reads TGTGCCAGCTCCGTGGACAGGGGGTACACTGAAGCTTTCTTT. It is translated as CASSVDRGYTEAFF.

This clonotype was recorded at least ten times. The chain employs TRBV20-1 and TRBJ1-6; TRBD1 is a possible D gene (5 bases). The germline V gene has CDR1 DFQATT and CDR2 SNEGSKA (reference sequence). This CDR3 is 14 amino acids long. The V gene lost 3 bases and the J gene lost 6 bases, with 12 bases spanning the gap. The chain's CDR3 is CSARARQPNSPLHF. CDR3 coding DNA: TGCAGTGCTAGGGCGCGACAGCCTAATTCACCCCTCCACTTT.

This clonotype was counted many times. The V call is TRBV7-2, the J call TRBJ2-2; 7 nucleotides align to TRBD1. The CDR3 sequence is 16 residues long. Germline trimming cut 5 bases from V and 3 bases from J; bases unmatched to any gene: 9. CDR1 is SGHTA, CDR2 FQGNSA, per germline. CDR3 protein: CASSRRGGGYTGELFF. DNA for the CDR3: TGTGCCAGCAGCCGCCGAGGGGGCGGATACACCGGGGAGCTGTTTTTT. Drawing the rest from reference TRBV7-2 and TRBJ2-2, the complete variable domain is GAGVSQSPSNKVTEKGKDVELRCDPISGHTALYWYRQSLGQGLEFLIYFQGNSAPDKSGLPSDRFSAERTGGSVSTLTIQRTQQEDSAVYLCASSRRGGGYTGELFFGEGSRLTVL.

This clonotype was seen at least ten times. The chain recombines TRBV11-2 with TRBJ2-7, with D maybe TRBD1 (5 bases). Germline CDR1 reads SGHAT; CDR2 reads FQNNGV. The CDR3 is 14 amino acids. Trimming removed 3 bases from V and 5 bases from J, with 14 bases in between. The CDR3 bases are TGTGCCAGCAGCTTTTCCAGGGAAAGCGACGAGCAGTACTTC. Translating it yields CASSFSRESDEQYF.

This clonotype appeared many times. The rearrangement joins TRBV3-1 to TRBJ2-2, with 12 bases lining up with TRBD2. The J segment lost 1 base and the V segment lost 4 bases, leaving 7 bases of the junction unmatched. This CDR3 is 18 amino acids long. The V gene's germline CDR1 is LGHDT and CDR2 YNNKEL (reference sequence). CDR3 sequence reads: CASSPGLAGWGNTGELFF. The CDR3 DNA sequence: TGTGCCAGCAGCCCGGGACTAGCGGGTTGGGGGAACACCGGGGAGCTGTTTTTT.

The J gene is TRBJ2-4, the V gene TRBV15; 7 nucleotides match TRBD2. Per the germline V gene, CDR1 is LNHNV and CDR2 is YYDKDF (reference sequence). This CDR3 has 18 amino acids. The J segment lost 1 base and the V segment lost 3 bases, leaving 12 bases of the junction unmatched. This CDR3 is CATSSGGGGSLAKNIQYF. In nucleotides, the CDR3 is TGTGCCACCAGCAGCGGCGGTGGCGGGAGTTTGGCCAAAAACATTCAGTACTTC. Filled out from reference TRBV15 and TRBJ2-4, the complete variable domain reads DAMVIQNPRYQVTQFGKPVTLSCSQTLNHNVMYWYQQKSSQAPKLLFHYYDKDFNNEADTPDNFQSRRPNTSFCFLDIRSPGLGDTAMYLCATSSGGGGSLAKNIQYFGAGTRLSVL.

This clonotype was seen at least ten times. The gene calls are TRBV5-5 and TRBJ1-2, with 8 bases aligning to TRBD1. Germline V gives CDR1 SGHKS, CDR2 YYEKEE (reference sequence). CDR3 size: 16 residues. Trimming took 0 bases from V and 3 from J; bases not matched to a gene: 7. The CDR3 DNA is TGTGCCAGCAGCTTGGCCGGACAGGGCCGTTACTATGGCTACACCTTC. This sequence encodes CASSLAGQGRYYGYTF.

This clonotype came up many times. In nucleotides, the CDR3 is TGTGCCAGCAGCCGGACAGGGGGTAGGGACTATGGCTACACCTTC. Residues: CASSRTGGRDYGYTF. The chain combines TRBV7-9 with TRBJ1-2, with 10 positions matching TRBD1. This CDR3 is built from 15 residues. V was clipped by 5 bases and J by 3 bases; unmatched bases: 6. Germline V gives CDR1 SEHNR, CDR2 FQNEAQ (reference sequence).

This clonotype was detected ten times or more. This rearrangement joins TRBV28 to TRBJ1-2; TRBD1 aligns across 7 bases. This CDR3 spans 13 amino acids. After removal of 3 bases from V and 4 bases from J, the junction contained 2 bases not matched to a gene. The V gene's germline CDR1 is MDHEN and CDR2 SYDVKM. In DNA, the CDR3 is TGTGCCAGCAGTTTGGGACAGAGCTATGGCTACACCTTC. Translating it yields CASSLGQSYGYTF.

This clonotype appeared many times. The J gene is TRBJ2-2, the V gene TRBV7-2; perhaps TRBD1 as D (6 bases). Germline lookup yields CDR1 SGHTA and CDR2 FQGNSA. V shed 1 base and J shed 3 bases, with 18 bases lying between them. The CDR3 consists of 18 residues. The CDR3 is CASSLVYRDNRDTGELFF. The DNA of the CDR3 is TGTGCCAGCAGCTTAGTTTATCGGGACAATCGCGACACCGGGGAGCTGTTTTTT.

This clonotype has at least ten counts. The rearrangement links TRBV5-1 to TRBJ2-1; 13 nucleotides agree with TRBD2. The CDR3 length is 17 residues. The junction had 10 bases not matched to a gene; V was cut back by 4 bases and J by 6 bases. Per germline, CDR1 SGHRS and CDR2 YFSETQ. CDR3 DNA sequence: TGCGCCAGCAGCGCGGGACTAGCGGGGACGAGTGGCAATGAGCAGTTCTTC. Protein: CASSAGLAGTSGNEQFF.

In this sample, this clonotype turned up many times. This chain uses TRBV11-3 with TRBJ2-1, with TRBD1 as a possible D gene (6 bases). CDR1 is SGHNT and CDR2 is YENEEA in the germline V gene. V shed 4 bases and J shed 12 bases, with 13 bases lying between them. This CDR3 region has 12 residues. The chain's CDR3 is CASSSTGNSQFF. The CDR3 DNA is TGTGCCAGCAGCTCTACAGGGAACTCGCAGTTCTTC.

This clonotype appeared many times. This chain links TRBV29-1 with TRBJ2-3; 9 bases match TRBD2. Germline V lookup: CDR1 SQVTM, CDR2 ANQGSEA. V dropped 3 bases and J dropped 3; count of bases not matched to a gene: 7. The CDR3 spans 15 residues. The CDR3 bases are TGCAGCGTTGAGGTTAGCGGGAGAGGAACAGATACGCAGTATTTT. Translating it yields CSVEVSGRGTDTQYF.

This clonotype was seen ten or more times. The rearrangement links TRBV11-3 to TRBJ1-1; D not resolved. The CDR3 loop spans 12 amino acids. With 3 bases removed from V and 1 base from J, the gap between germline ends came to 3 bases. CDR1 and CDR2 from the germline V gene are SGHNT and YENEEA. The CDR3 coding sequence is TGTGCCAGCAGCTTTTCGAACACTGAAGCTTTCTTT. Amino acid sequence: CASSFSNTEAFF.

This clonotype occurred many times. The chain links TRBV20-1 to TRBJ1-2, with 7 bases matching TRBD1. Losses at the gene ends were 5 bases for V and 3 bases for J; bases not matched to a gene: 6. The CDR3 extends over 13 amino acids. Germline assignment: CDR1 DFQATT and CDR2 SNEGSKA (reference sequence). CDR3 in DNA: TGCAGTGCTCGACCAGGGGGGCACTATGGCTACACCTTC. This encodes CSARPGGHYGYTF.

Comment on this clonotype: Just one base apart from a much larger clone, this may be a read error. The rearrangement links TRBV18 to TRBJ2-3; a weak D match, TRBD2 (5 bases). The CDR3 runs 14 residues. Germline V gives CDR1 KGHSH, CDR2 LQKENI. The CDR3 loop reads CANSPYRDTDTQYF. The CDR3 nucleotides are TGTGCCAACTCACCATATCGGGACACAGATACGCAGTATTTT. Combining the CDR3 with reference TRBV18 and TRBJ2-3 gives the whole variable domain NAGVMQNPRHLVRRRGQEARLRCSPMKGHSHVYWYRQLPEEGLKFMVYLQKENIIDESGMPKERFSAEFPKEGPSILRIQQVVRGDSAAYFCANSPYRDTDTQYFGPGTRLTVL.

The V and J genes are TRBV30 and TRBJ2-5; 7 nucleotides match TRBD1. The germline V gene has CDR1 GTSNPN and CDR2 SVGIG (reference sequence). V dropped 4 bases and J dropped 5; count of bases not matched to a gene: 4. The CDR3 extends over 12 amino acids. For the CDR3, the DNA is TGTGCCTGGAAAGGGGGCGCGGAGACCCAGTACTTC. Protein sequence: CAWKGGAETQYF.

This clonotype was found many times. CDR3 nucleotides: TGCAGTGCTAGCCGGGGGAGTGGGGGGGGCTGGAACACTGAAGCTTTCTTT. Amino acids: CSASRGSGGGWNTEAFF. V usage is TRBV20-1 and J usage is TRBJ1-1, with D tentatively TRBD1 (6 bases). The CDR3 runs 17 residues. With 3 bases removed from V and 1 base from J, the gap between germline ends came to 21 bases. CDR1 and CDR2 (germline): DFQATT, SNEGSKA (reference sequence).

This clonotype was found many times. The chain recombines TRBV10-3 with TRBJ1-1, with 10 bases lining up with TRBD1. The germline gives CDR1 ENHRY, CDR2 SYGVKD. With V trimmed by 6 bases and J by 3 bases, 4 bases remained unmatched. The CDR3 is 14 amino acids. Here the CDR3 reads CAIRTGGRDTEAFF. The CDR3 coding sequence is TGTGCCATCAGGACAGGGGGCAGGGACACTGAAGCTTTCTTT.

This clonotype showed up just a few times. Here the CDR3 DNA reads TGTGCCAGCACACATACCGGGACGGACGAAGAGACCCAGTACTTC. Its translation: CASTHTGTDEETQYF. V gene TRBV18 combines with J gene TRBJ2-5; D tentatively reads TRBD1 or TRBD2 (5 bases each). The CDR3 is 15 amino acids. Germline-derived CDR1 and CDR2 are KGHSH and LQKENI. Trimming pared 8 bases from V and 3 bases from J, leaving 19 bases between.